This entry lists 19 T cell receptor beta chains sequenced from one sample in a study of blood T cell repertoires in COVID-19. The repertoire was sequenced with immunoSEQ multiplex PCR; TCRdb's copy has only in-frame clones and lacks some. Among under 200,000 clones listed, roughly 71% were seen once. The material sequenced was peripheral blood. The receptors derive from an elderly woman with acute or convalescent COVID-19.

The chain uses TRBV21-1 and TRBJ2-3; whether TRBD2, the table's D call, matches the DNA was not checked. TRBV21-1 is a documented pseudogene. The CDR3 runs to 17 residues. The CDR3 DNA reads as TGTGCCAGCAGCAAGGGGGACTGGGGGACCAGCACAGATACGCAGTATTTT. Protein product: CASSKGDWGTSTDTQYF.

CDR3 coding DNA: TGTGCCAGCAGCTTTAAAAGCGGGAGTTTCTACGAGCAGTACTTC. Its translation is CASSFKSGSFYEQYF. This sequence joins TRBV7-9 and TRBJ2-7; 8 bases match TRBD2. Germline CDR1 SEHNR, CDR2 FQNEAQ (reference sequence). The trim removed 3 bases at V and 3 bases at J, leaving 7 bases unmatched. The length of the CDR3 is 15 residues.

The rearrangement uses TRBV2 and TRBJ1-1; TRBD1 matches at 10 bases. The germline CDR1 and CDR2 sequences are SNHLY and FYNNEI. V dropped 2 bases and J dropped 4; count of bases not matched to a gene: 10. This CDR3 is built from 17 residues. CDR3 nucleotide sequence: TGTGCCAGCAGTGAATTCGGGACAGGGGTTTTGGGCACTGAAGCTTTCTTT. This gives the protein CASSEFGTGVLGTEAFF.

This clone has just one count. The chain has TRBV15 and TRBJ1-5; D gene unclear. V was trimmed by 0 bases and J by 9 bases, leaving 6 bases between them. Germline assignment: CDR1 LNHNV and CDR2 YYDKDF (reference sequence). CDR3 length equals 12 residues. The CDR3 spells CATSRDGGPQHF. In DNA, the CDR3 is TGTGCCACCAGCAGAGATGGCGGGCCCCAGCATTTT.

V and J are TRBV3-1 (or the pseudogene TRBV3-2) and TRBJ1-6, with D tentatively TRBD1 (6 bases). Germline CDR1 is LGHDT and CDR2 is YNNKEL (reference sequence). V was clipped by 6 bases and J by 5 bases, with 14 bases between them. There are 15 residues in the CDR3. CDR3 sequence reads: CASRRTVQNNSPLHF. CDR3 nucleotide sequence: TGTGCCAGCAGAAGGACAGTCCAGAATAATTCACCCCTCCACTTT.

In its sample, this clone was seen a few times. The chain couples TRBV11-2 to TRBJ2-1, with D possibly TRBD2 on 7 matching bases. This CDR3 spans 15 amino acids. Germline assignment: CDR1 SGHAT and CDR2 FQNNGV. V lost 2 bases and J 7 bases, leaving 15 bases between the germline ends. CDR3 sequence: CASSLFWGRENEQFF. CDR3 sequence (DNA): TGTGCCAGCAGCTTATTCTGGGGGCGGGAGAATGAGCAGTTCTTC.

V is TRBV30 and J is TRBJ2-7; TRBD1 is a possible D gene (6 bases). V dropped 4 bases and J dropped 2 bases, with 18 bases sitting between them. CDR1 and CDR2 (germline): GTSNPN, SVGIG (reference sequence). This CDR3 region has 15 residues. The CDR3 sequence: CAWTSTGQRAYEQYF. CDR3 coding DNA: TGTGCCTGGACCTCTACCGGACAGCGAGCCTACGAGCAGTACTTC.

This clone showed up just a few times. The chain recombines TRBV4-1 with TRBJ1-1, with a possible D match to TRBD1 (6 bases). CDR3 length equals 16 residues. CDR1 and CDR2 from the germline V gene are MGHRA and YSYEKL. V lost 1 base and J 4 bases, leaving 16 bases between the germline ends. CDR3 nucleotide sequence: TGCGCCAGCAGCCAAGGGGGATTAACAGGGAGCACTGAAGCTTTCTTT. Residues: CASSQGGLTGSTEAFF.

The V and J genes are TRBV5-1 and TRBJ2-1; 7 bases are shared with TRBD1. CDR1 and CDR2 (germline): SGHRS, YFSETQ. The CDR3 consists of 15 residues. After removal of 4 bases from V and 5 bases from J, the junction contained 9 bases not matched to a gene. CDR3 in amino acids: CASSMGQQVHNEQFF. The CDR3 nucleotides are TGCGCCAGCAGCATGGGACAGCAGGTCCACAATGAGCAGTTCTTC.

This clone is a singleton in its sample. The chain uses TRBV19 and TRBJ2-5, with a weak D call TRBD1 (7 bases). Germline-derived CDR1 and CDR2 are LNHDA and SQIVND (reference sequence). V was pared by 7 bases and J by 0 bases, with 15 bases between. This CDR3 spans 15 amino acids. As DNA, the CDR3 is TGTGCCAGTACCAGAGGAGGGACAGACCAAGAGACCCAGTACTTC. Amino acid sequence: CASTRGGTDQETQYF.

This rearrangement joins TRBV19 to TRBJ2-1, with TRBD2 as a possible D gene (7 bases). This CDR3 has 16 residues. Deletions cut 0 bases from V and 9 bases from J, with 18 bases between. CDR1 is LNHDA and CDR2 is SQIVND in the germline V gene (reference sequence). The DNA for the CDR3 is TGTGCCAGTAGTATAGATCTCGGGGGGACATGGTCTGAGCAGTTCTTC. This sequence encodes CASSIDLGGTWSEQFF.

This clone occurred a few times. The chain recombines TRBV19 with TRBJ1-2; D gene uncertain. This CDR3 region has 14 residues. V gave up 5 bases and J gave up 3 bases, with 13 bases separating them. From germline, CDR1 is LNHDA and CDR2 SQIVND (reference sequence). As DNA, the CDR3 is TGTGCCAGTAGTGGTCGAGGTTGGTACTATGGCTACACCTTC. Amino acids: CASSGRGWYYGYTF.

The CDR3 sequence is CASGRSYNEQFF. The CDR3 coding sequence is TGTGCCAGCGGGAGATCCTACAATGAGCAGTTCTTC. The V gene is TRBV3-1 (or the pseudogene TRBV3-2), the J gene TRBJ2-1; tentative D call: TRBD2 (5 bases). The CDR3 has 12 residues. Between the trimmed V and J ends, which lost 8 bases and 1 base, there was a span of 6 bases. Per the germline V gene, CDR1 is LGHDT and CDR2 is YNNKEL (reference sequence).

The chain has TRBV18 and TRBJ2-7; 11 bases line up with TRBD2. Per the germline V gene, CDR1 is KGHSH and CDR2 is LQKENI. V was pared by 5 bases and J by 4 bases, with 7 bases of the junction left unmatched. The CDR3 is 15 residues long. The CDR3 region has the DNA TGTGCCAGCTCATTTGGGGGGACTAGCGGATACGAGCAGTACTTC. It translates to CASSFGGTSGYEQYF.

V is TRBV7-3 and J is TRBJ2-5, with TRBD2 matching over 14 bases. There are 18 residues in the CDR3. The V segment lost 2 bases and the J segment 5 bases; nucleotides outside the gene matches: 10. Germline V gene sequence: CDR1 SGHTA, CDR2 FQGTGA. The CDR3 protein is CASSLGPGTSGREETQYF. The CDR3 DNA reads TGTGCCAGCAGCTTAGGCCCCGGGACTAGCGGGAGAGAGGAGACCCAGTACTTC. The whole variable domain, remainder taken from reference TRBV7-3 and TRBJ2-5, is GAGVSQTPSNKVTEKGKYVELRCDPISGHTALYWYRQSLGQGPEFLIYFQGTGAADDSGLPNDRFFAVRPEGSVSTLKIQRTERGDSAVYLCASSLGPGTSGREETQYFGPGTRLLVL.

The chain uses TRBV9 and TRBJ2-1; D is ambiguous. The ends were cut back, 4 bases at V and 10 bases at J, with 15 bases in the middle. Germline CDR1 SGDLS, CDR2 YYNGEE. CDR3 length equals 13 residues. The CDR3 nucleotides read TGTGCCAGCAGCCCCCAAGCTGCCAGGGAGCAGTTCTTC. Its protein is CASSPQAAREQFF.

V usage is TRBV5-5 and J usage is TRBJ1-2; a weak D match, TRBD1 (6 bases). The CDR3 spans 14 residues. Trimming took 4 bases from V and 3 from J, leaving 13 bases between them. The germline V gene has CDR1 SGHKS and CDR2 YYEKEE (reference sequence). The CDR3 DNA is TGTGCCAGCAGCGAACAACAGGGTGACTATGGCTACACCTTC. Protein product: CASSEQQGDYGYTF.

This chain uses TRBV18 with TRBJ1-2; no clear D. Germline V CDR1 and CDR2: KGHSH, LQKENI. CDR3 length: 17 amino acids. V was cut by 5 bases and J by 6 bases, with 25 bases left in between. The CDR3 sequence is CASSENTRGDGPHGYTF. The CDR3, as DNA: TGTGCCAGCTCAGAAAACACCCGGGGAGATGGGCCCCATGGCTACACCTTC.

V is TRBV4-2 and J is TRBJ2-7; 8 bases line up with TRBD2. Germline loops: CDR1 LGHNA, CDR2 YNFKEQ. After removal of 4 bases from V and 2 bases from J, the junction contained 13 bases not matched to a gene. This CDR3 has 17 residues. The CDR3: CASSPSLTSGTPYEQYF. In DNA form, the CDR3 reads TGTGCCAGCAGCCCCTCCCTCACTAGCGGAACACCCTACGAGCAGTACTTC.